This record concerns one TCR beta chain sequence. Antigen: not known. The sample is drawn from a study of response to subunit inactivated influenza vaccine. General study findings and limits: Each seasonal flu vaccination may recruit only limited new T cells, authors suggested.

The junction had 3 bases not matched to a gene; V was cut back by 5 bases and J by 0 bases. There are 14 residues in the CDR3. CDR1 and CDR2 from the germline V gene are DFQATT and SNEGSKA (reference sequence). From the RT-PCR reads, TCRdb called clonotypes with MiXCR, one entry per CDR3 protein. The sample has 710,000 or so distinct CDR3 sequences, about 15% seen once. The sequence derives from a man aged 50 to 59 who received an inactivated influenza vaccine. The V gene is TRBV20-1, the J gene TRBJ2-7; 11 nucleotides match TRBD2. Sequences were derived from PBMCs from blood, sampled 11 to 12 days after vaccination. The CDR3 reads CSAPLAGVSYEQYF. The CDR3 DNA reads TGCAGTGCTCCACTAGCGGGAGTCTCCTACGAGCAGTACTTC.